The 26 T cell receptor beta chains listed next were all sequenced from one sample in a study of beta chain features in type 1 diabetes. cDNA synthesis used the whole RNA isolate, giving expressed TCRB sequences. Produced via immunoSEQ multiplex PCR; TCRdb's table is partial and in-frame only. The sample lists about 330,000 clones; about 11% were seen once. The sample taken for sequencing was naive CD4+ T cells from blood. These receptors came from a woman under 40 in good health.

The chain has TRBV6-5 and TRBJ2-2, with D unclear. Trimming took off 0 bases at V and 8 bases at J, with 10 bases between the two ends. CDR1 is MNHEY and CDR2 is SVGAGI in the germline V gene. The CDR3 loop spans 14 amino acids. CDR3 residues: CASSYSYPTGELFF. The CDR3 DNA sequence: TGTGCCAGCAGTTACTCGTATCCTACTGGGGAGCTGTTTTTT.

Only a few counts were recorded for this clone. CDR3 nucleotide sequence: TGTGCCACCAGGAGGAGCACAGATACGCAGTATTTT. It translates to CATRRSTDTQYF. The chain combines TRBV6-6 with TRBJ2-3; possible D gene TRBD2, 5 bases. Trimming took 10 bases from V and 0 from J, leaving 8 bases between them. The CDR3 is made up of 12 amino acids. Looked up from germline, CDR1 is MNHNY and CDR2 is SVGAGI (reference sequence).

The chain links TRBV2 to TRBJ2-4; 9 positions agree with TRBD2. This CDR3 spans 14 amino acids. The germline V gene encodes CDR1 SNHLY and CDR2 FYNNEI. J gave up 8 bases and V 6 bases, and 8 bases lay outside the gene matches. CDR3 coding DNA: TGTGCCAGCAGGTTGGGACTAGCCCAAGACATTCAGTACTTC. Translated: CASRLGLAQDIQYF.

The genes are TRBV18 and TRBJ2-3, with a tentative D call TRBD2 (5 bases). This CDR3 is built from 15 residues. The germline CDR1 and CDR2 sequences are KGHSH and LQKENI. V was pared by 0 bases and J by 6 bases, with 13 bases between. CDR3 nucleotides: TGTGCCAGCTCACCACCTAGCGTCCAACAGGATACGCAGTATTTT. It yields the protein CASSPPSVQQDTQYF. Filled out from reference TRBV18 and TRBJ2-3, the complete variable domain reads NAGVMQNPRHLVRRRGQEARLRCSPMKGHSHVYWYRQLPEEGLKFMVYLQKENIIDESGMPKERFSAEFPKEGPSILRIQQVVRGDSAAYFCASSPPSVQQDTQYFGPGTRLTVL.

This clone showed up just a few times. The chain has TRBV7-7 and TRBJ2-5; 8 positions match TRBD2. CDR1 SSHAT and CDR2 FNYEAQ come from the germline V gene (reference sequence). The CDR3 loop spans 12 amino acids. DNA of the CDR3: TGTGCTAGCGGGGCAGCCTTAGGGACCCAGTACTTC. It translates to CASGAALGTQYF.

This clone was counted between two and nine times. The J gene is TRBJ2-1, the V gene TRBV7-3, with TRBD2 matching over 10 bases. V shed 5 bases, J shed 10 bases, and the junction held 8 bases outside the gene matches. This CDR3 region has 14 residues. CDR1 and CDR2 (germline): SGHTA, FQGTGA. The CDR3 here is CASSKREGVGEQFF. The CDR3 nucleotides read TGTGCCAGCAGCAAGCGGGAGGGGGTCGGCGAGCAGTTCTTC.

This clone was picked up a small number of times. The rearrangement uses TRBV7-3 and TRBJ2-1; 7 positions agree with TRBD2. V lost 5 bases to trimming and J lost 2 bases; unmatched junction nucleotides: 6. Germline V gene data show CDR1 as SGHTA and CDR2 as FQGTGA. The CDR3 totals 15 residues. The CDR3 sequence: CASSGEGKTYNEQFF. The CDR3 bases are TGTGCCAGCAGCGGGGAGGGCAAAACCTACAATGAGCAGTTCTTC. Filled out from reference TRBV7-3 and TRBJ2-1, the complete variable domain reads GAGVSQTPSNKVTEKGKYVELRCDPISGHTALYWYRQSLGQGPEFLIYFQGTGAADDSGLPNDRFFAVRPEGSVSTLKIQRTERGDSAVYLCASSGEGKTYNEQFFGPGTRLTVL.

CDR3 sequence (DNA): TGTGCCAGCAGCCCCCCACCGGGACACCCCCGATGGGATGAGCAGTTCTTC. It is translated as CASSPPPGHPRWDEQFF. V gene TRBV7-9 combines with J gene TRBJ2-1, with D perhaps matching TRBD1 (6 bases). Germline V gene sequence: CDR1 SEHNR, CDR2 FQNEAQ (reference sequence). CDR3 length: 17 residues. Trimming removed 5 bases at V and 8 bases at J, with 25 bases between.

This clone has only a few counts. J is TRBJ2-3 and V is TRBV18; 10 bases match TRBD2. CDR3 length: 15 residues. Germline V gene sequence: CDR1 KGHSH, CDR2 LQKENI. The J segment lost 5 bases and the V segment lost 5 bases, leaving 7 bases of the junction unmatched. CDR3 nucleotides: TGTGCCAGCTCAACGACTAGCGGGCACTTAGATACGCAGTATTTT. It yields the protein CASSTTSGHLDTQYF.

This clone was seen only a few times. The chain carries TRBV7-8 and TRBJ2-3; 8 positions match TRBD2. Germline trimming cut 0 bases from V and 1 base from J; bases unmatched to any gene: 3. Germline assignment: CDR1 SGHVS and CDR2 FQNEAQ. The CDR3 totals 16 residues. CDR3 coding DNA: TGTGCCAGCAGCTTAGCGGTGACTAGCGGCACAGATACGCAGTATTTT. Translating it yields CASSLAVTSGTDTQYF.

This rearrangement joins TRBV18 to TRBJ1-1; the match to TRBD1 covers 8 bases. The J segment lost 4 bases and the V segment lost 3 bases, leaving 4 bases of the junction unmatched. The V gene's germline CDR1 is KGHSH and CDR2 LQKENI. The CDR3 is 14 amino acids. The CDR3 DNA is TGTGCCAGCTCACCCGGACAGGGCGTCACTGAAGCTTTCTTT. Residues: CASSPGQGVTEAFF. The full variable domain, in which reference TRBV18 and TRBJ1-1 provide the parts outside the CDR3, is NAGVMQNPRHLVRRRGQEARLRCSPMKGHSHVYWYRQLPEEGLKFMVYLQKENIIDESGMPKERFSAEFPKEGPSILRIQQVVRGDSAAYFCASSPGQGVTEAFFGQGTRLTVV.

The CDR3 region is CASSLSQGATDTQYF. The DNA of the CDR3 is TGTGCCAGCAGCTTATCGCAGGGGGCAACAGATACGCAGTATTTT. This chain joins TRBV7-9 and TRBJ2-3; TRBD1 aligns across 8 bases. From germline, CDR1 is SEHNR and CDR2 FQNEAQ (reference sequence). V lost 2 bases, J lost 3 bases, and 4 bases stayed unmatched. The length of the CDR3 is 15 residues.

This clone was observed a few times. The chain links TRBV5-4 to TRBJ2-1; D ambiguous. The CDR3 is made up of 16 amino acids. With 0 bases removed from V and 7 bases from J, the gap between germline ends came to 17 bases. CDR1 is SGHNT and CDR2 is YYREEE in the germline V gene (reference sequence). The CDR3 spells CASSLEAPVAGNEQFF. DNA for the CDR3: TGTGCCAGCAGCTTGGAGGCCCCAGTAGCCGGGAATGAGCAGTTCTTC.

The table lists this clone with a few counts. The chain joins TRBV21-1 to TRBJ1-5. TRBV21-1 counts as a pseudogene. There are 16 residues in the CDR3. This CDR3 is CASSARGDTLNQPQHF. CDR3 bases: TGTGCCAGCAGCGCCCGGGGAGACACGCTAAATCAGCCCCAGCATTTT.

The chain recombines TRBV6-5 with TRBJ2-7, with D unclear. V dropped 3 bases and J dropped 5 bases, with 17 bases sitting between them. This CDR3 is 15 amino acids long. From germline, CDR1 is MNHEY and CDR2 SVGAGI. For the CDR3, the DNA is TGTGCCAGCAGTTATGAATCCGGGTTTGTCGACGAGCAGTACTTC. It codes for CASSYESGFVDEQYF.

A few counts support this clone. The chain combines TRBV30 with TRBJ2-5; D possibly corresponds to TRBD2 (6 bases). The last part of the DNA fits TRBJ2-7 better; the J call may be wrong. Germline CDR1 and CDR2: GTSNPN and SVGIG (reference sequence). The CDR3 runs to 13 residues. CDR3: CASGSGHPYEQYF. In DNA, the CDR3 is TGTGCCTCCGGGAGTGGACACCCCTACGAGCAGTACTTC.

This clone showed up just a few times. The chain employs TRBV5-6 and TRBJ2-1; TRBD2 matches 13 bases. J lost 7 bases, V lost 2 bases, and 3 bases had no gene match. This CDR3 spans 15 amino acids. The germline CDR1 and CDR2 sequences are SGHDT and YYEEEE. For the CDR3, the DNA is TGTGCCAGCAGCTTCCGGACTAGCGGGAGAAATGAGCAGTTCTTC. Its protein is CASSFRTSGRNEQFF.

The chain recombines TRBV9 with TRBJ2-5; 9 bases map to TRBD2. Germline loops: CDR1 SGDLS, CDR2 YYNGEE. Trimming took 4 bases from V and 5 from J; bases not matched to a gene: 18. There are 18 residues in the CDR3. CDR3 bases: TGTGCCAGCAGCCCCGGTTTCGCGGGAGGGCCAACGATTGAGACCCAGTACTTC. It is translated as CASSPGFAGGPTIETQYF.

This clone came up a few times. J is TRBJ1-1 and V is TRBV4-3; D perhaps matches TRBD1 (6 bases). The V end was cut by 4 bases, the J end by 5 bases, with 11 bases between. The CDR3 spans 13 residues. CDR1 and CDR2 (germline): LGHNA, YSLEER. CDR3 nucleotide sequence: TGCGCCAGCAGCCCAGGGGAACGAACTGAAGCTTTCTTT. It specifies CASSPGERTEAFF.

As concerns this clone: A clone one base away is much larger, so this may be a read error. The genes are TRBV7-9 and TRBJ2-5; maybe TRBD1 (6 bases). V gave up 3 bases and J gave up 2 bases, with 7 bases separating them. Germline loops: CDR1 SEHNR, CDR2 FQNEAQ (reference sequence). There are 13 residues in the CDR3. CDR3 nucleotide sequence: TGTGCCAGCAGCTTTGGACAGCAAGAGACCCAGTACTTC. Its translation: CASSFGQQETQYF.

The chain carries TRBV9 and TRBJ2-2; the match to TRBD1 covers 7 bases. The V gene end was trimmed by 2 bases and the J gene end by 2 bases; junction bases not matched to a gene: 6. This CDR3 is 16 amino acids long. Per the germline V gene, CDR1 is SGDLS and CDR2 is YYNGEE. The CDR3 region is CASSVSTGHNTGELFF. For the CDR3, the DNA is TGTGCCAGCAGCGTCTCGACAGGGCATAACACCGGGGAGCTGTTTTTT.

As concerns this clone: Distinct nucleotide sequences in the sample also encode this CDR3. The gene calls are TRBV28 and TRBJ2-3; the D gene is possibly TRBD1 (5 bases). From germline, CDR1 is MDHEN and CDR2 SYDVKM. The CDR3 length is 14 residues. V was shortened by 1 base and J by 6 bases, with 11 bases between the two germline ends. The CDR3 DNA sequence: TGTGCCAGCAGTTTATCTCAGGGTGCGGATACGCAGTATTTT. As protein: CASSLSQGADTQYF.

Concerning this clone itself: Other nucleotide sequences in the sample specify the same CDR3. The rearrangement links TRBV7-2 to TRBJ2-1; TRBD2 matches at 8 bases. In germline, CDR1 is SGHTA, CDR2 FQGNSA. The CDR3 consists of 15 residues. The V gene end was trimmed by 3 bases and the J gene end by 7 bases; junction bases not matched to a gene: 8. The CDR3 is CASSFGLAVSNEQFF. CDR3 in DNA: TGTGCCAGCAGCTTCGGACTAGCAGTCTCAAATGAGCAGTTCTTC.

The chain has TRBV7-2 and TRBJ2-3; D unresolved. Trimming stripped 2 bases from V and 1 base from J, with 10 bases between. CDR1 and CDR2 from the germline V gene are SGHTA and FQGNSA. CDR3 length: 15 amino acids. CDR3 in DNA: TGTGCCAGCAGCTTACTTACAGACCGCACAGATACGCAGTATTTT. Protein: CASSLLTDRTDTQYF.

This clone was seen a handful of times. V gene TRBV13 combines with J gene TRBJ2-5; 7 bases line up with TRBD1. This CDR3 has 14 residues. Trimming removed 5 bases from V and 1 base from J; junction bases left unmatched: 4. Germline lookup yields CDR1 PRHDT and CDR2 FYEKMQ (reference sequence). This CDR3 reads CASSPGTAQETQYF. DNA of the CDR3: TGTGCCAGCAGCCCGGGGACAGCCCAAGAGACCCAGTACTTC.

Only a few counts were recorded for this clone. The chain combines TRBV29-1 with TRBJ2-1; TRBD2 aligns across 14 bases. The V gene end was trimmed by 4 bases and the J gene end by 2 bases; junction bases not matched to a gene: 4. Looked up from germline, CDR1 is SQVTM and CDR2 is ANQGSEA. CDR3 length: 16 residues. CDR3: CSVGLAGGDAYNEQFF. For the CDR3, the DNA is TGCAGCGTTGGACTAGCGGGAGGGGATGCCTACAATGAGCAGTTCTTC.